Listed below are T cell receptor beta chains from one sample, sequenced in a study of shared clonotypes between healthy human individuals. The assay was immunoSEQ multiplex PCR, and TCRdb's table has in-frame clones only and misses some. Of approximately 1,000,000 clones detected, 70% to 80% appear once; the ten largest clones hold 0.4% to 0.55%. Material: memory CD4+ T cells from PBMCs. The source of these receptors is a man between 18 and 35 years old in good health. Some clones in this sample may be carry-over from other donors' samples. CDR3s include the opening cysteine and the closing phenylalanine or tryptophan. The D gene is left open where the match is weak. Clone size is shown for a subset of rows, as once, few, many or a class of expanded clone.

.	TRBD2	TRBV14	TRBJ2-7	TGTGCCAGCAGCTTCGGGCGGGGACTAGGCGTCTACGAGCAGTACTTC	CASSFGRGLGVYEQYF
.	.	TRBV7-2	TRBJ2-1	TGTGCCAGCAGCTTATCCCGCGGGGCGGGCCGGGATGAGCAGTTCTTC	CASSLSRGAGRDEQFF
few	TRBD1	TRBV28	TRBJ1-4	TGTGCCAGCGAGGCGCCAGCGGGACAGGGCGTTGAAAAACTGTTTTTT	CASEAPAGQGVEKLFF
.	TRBD1	TRBV5-1	TRBJ1-2	TGCGCCAGCAGCTCTGAAGGACAGGGGTACTATGGCTACACCTTC	CASSSEGQGYYGYTF
.	TRBD1	TRBV5-1	TRBJ2-7	TGCGCCAGCGGGACAGCCGAGTCCTACGAGCAGTACTTC	CASGTAESYEQYF
.	.	TRBV6-6	TRBJ1-1	TGTGCCAGCAGTGTTAAGTTGAACACTGAAGCTTTCTTT	CASSVKLNTEAFF
.	.	TRBV5-1	TRBJ1-4	TGCGCCAGCAGCATCGGTAGGGGGGCTGAAAAACTGTTTTTT	CASSIGRGAEKLFF
.	TRBD1	TRBV28	TRBJ1-4	TGTGCCAGCAGGGGATCACAGGGGGTGACTTTCGATGAAAAACTGTTTTTT	CASRGSQGVTFDEKLFF
.	.	TRBV5-4	TRBJ1-3	TGTGCCAGCAGCTTGGCGGGGGGGCGAGGAAACACCATATATTTT	CASSLAGGRGNTIYF
once	.	TRBV10-3	TRBJ2-1	TGTGCCATCCGGGACGGATTCTACAATGAGCAGTTCTTC	CAIRDGFYNEQFF
.	.	TRBV7-8	TRBJ2-7	TGTGCCAGCAGCCCCCGGGGAGCCTCAGGCGTTGAGCAGTACTTC	CASSPRGASGVEQYF
.	.	TRBV28	TRBJ2-7	TGTGCCAGCAGTACACCCATGATGCGAGCGGTAGAGCAGTACTTC	CASSTPMMRAVEQYF
.	TRBD2	TRBV7-3	TRBJ2-3	TGTGCCAGCAGCTCCGGACTAGCGGGAAGTGCAGATACGCAGTATTTT	CASSSGLAGSADTQYF
.	.	TRBV6-1	TRBJ1-2	TGTGCCAGCAGTGAACTAGGGACATACTATGGCTACACCTTC	CASSELGTYYGYTF
few	.	TRBV5-1	TRBJ2-3	TGCGCCAGCAGCTTGGAGATCCTTAGGCAGGGAAGCACAGATACGCAGTATTTT	CASSLEILRQGSTDTQYF
few	.	TRBV11-3	TRBJ2-3	TGTGCCAGCAGCTTAGGCCAGGAGCCCACAGATACGCAGTATTTT	CASSLGQEPTDTQYF
few	.	TRBV4-1	TRBJ1-6	TGCGCCAGCAGCCAAGGGTCCGCTTCACCCCTCCACTTT	CASSQGSASPLHF
once	.	TRBV19	TRBJ2-7	TGTGCCAGTAGTATCGGGACATGGGCAGACGAGCAGTACTTC	CASSIGTWADEQYF
.	.	TRBV5-1	TRBJ2-7	TGCGCCAGCAGCCAACGGACAGGTGGAGGGAGCTCCTACGAGCAGTACTTC	CASSQRTGGGSSYEQYF
few	.	TRBV5-1	TRBJ2-3	TGCGCCAGCAGCTCCCAGGGGGGATTCGGAGATACGCAGTATTTT	CASSSQGGFGDTQYF
.	TRBD1	TRBV5-1	TRBJ2-3	TGCGCCAGCAGCTTTACAGGGGTCTCTAGCACAGATACGCAGTATTTT	CASSFTGVSSTDTQYF
.	.	TRBV30	TRBJ2-1	TGTGCCTGGAGTGGGCCAGGAGAGGGATTCTCCTACAATGAGCAGTTCTTC	CAWSGPGEGFSYNEQFF
.	.	TRBV6-5	TRBJ2-2	TGTGCCAGCAGTTACTCCCCTAAGACGGGGGAGCTGTTTTTT	CASSYSPKTGELFF
.	.	TRBV11-3	TRBJ2-2	TGTGCCAGCAGTTGGGACACCGGGGAGCTGTTTTTT	CASSWDTGELFF
.	.	TRBV7-8	TRBJ2-2	TGTGCCAGCAGCTTGTCCGGGACCGGGTCCACCGGGGAGCTGTTTTTT	CASSLSGTGSTGELFF
.	.	TRBV19	TRBJ2-3	TGTGCCAGTAGTATAGGTCTCGGCAGGGGCACAGATACGCAGTATTTT	CASSIGLGRGTDTQYF
.	TRBD1	TRBV5-1	TRBJ2-4	TGCGCCAGCAGCTCGCGGACAGGGCTAAACATTCAGTACTTC	CASSSRTGLNIQYF